This T cell receptor beta chain was captured in a study of identical twins. Trimming took off 5 bases at V and 4 bases at J, with 16 bases between the two ends. Germline values: CDR1 SGHRS, CDR2 YFSETQ. The CDR3 totals 14 residues. MiXCR, run by TCRdb on the 5' RACE reads, gives a single entry per CDR3 protein. This table holds about 520,000 distinct CDR3 sequences, 20% to 25% found once. The data were also submitted as part of a second study, on T cells expressing NK-cell markers. This second report adds: It was from sorted CD3+CD56+NKG2C+, CD3+CD56+NKG2C- and CD3+CD56-NKG2C+ T cells that TCR beta repertoires came. NKG2C+ dominant clonotype frequencies in six donors were roughly 1.0-7.5% of CD8+ T cells.

This chain links TRBV5-1 with TRBJ2-7, with D possibly TRBD1 on 5 matching bases. Sequencing input: CD4+ T cells sorted from blood. The receptor was derived from a woman aged 18-29 years in good health. CDR3 loop: CASSVVDREYEQYF. CDR3 coding DNA: TGCGCCAGCAGTGTTGTCGACAGAGAATACGAGCAGTACTTC. Variable domain in full (rest from reference TRBV5-1 and TRBJ2-7): KAGVTQTPRYLIKTRGQQVTLSCSPISGHRSVSWYQQTPGQGLQFLFEYFSETQRNKGNFPGRFSGRQFSNSRSEMNVSTLELGDSALYLCASSVVDREYEQYFGPGTRLTVT.